These 19 T cell receptor beta chains came from one sample sequenced in a study of regulatory T cells in long-lasting Graves disease. Investigators prepared the TCR beta libraries by applying iRepertoire HTBI primers and Arm-PCR of CDR3 regions. TCRdb recomputed calls from the multiplex PCR reads with MiXCR, one row per CDR3 protein. The sample shows 350,000 to 550,000 distinct CDR3 sequences, about 15% of them seen only once. Time point in this sample: newly diagnosed GD, antithyroid drugs for less than 3 months. PBMC-extracted RNA yielded the TCR library. Another study also made use of these data, one on T cells in Graves' hyperthyroidism and ophthalmopathy.

Sequences were derived from peripheral blood mononuclear cells (PBMCs), sampled at new diagnosis, from a patient treated with antithyroid drugs. All receptors come from a woman aged 25 to 39 with Graves disease.

This clonotype was recorded many times. The chain links TRBV27 to TRBJ1-2, with D possibly being TRBD1 (5 bases). V was clipped by 2 bases and J by 1 base, with 8 bases between them. CDR1 is MNHEY, CDR2 SMNVEV, per germline (reference sequence). This CDR3 has 14 amino acids. This chain's CDR3 is CASSLKGSNYGYTF. The CDR3 DNA follows: TGTGCCAGCAGTTTAAAGGGGAGTAACTATGGCTACACCTTC.

The chain carries TRBV7-3 and TRBJ2-2, with TRBD2 matching over 8 bases. There are 16 residues in the CDR3. Germline V gene data show CDR1 as SGHTA and CDR2 as FQGTGA. V gave up 2 bases and J gave up 0 bases; unmatched junction bases: 2. CDR3 sequence: CASSLFSGTNTGELFF. CDR3 DNA sequence: TGTGCCAGCAGCTTATTTAGCGGGACGAACACCGGGGAGCTGTTTTTT.

This clonotype was seen a few times. V gene TRBV20-1 combines with J gene TRBJ1-2; D ambiguous. The CDR3 totals 15 residues. Trimming shortened V by 4 bases and J by 2 bases, and 17 bases separated the two germline ends. The germline V gene encodes CDR1 DFQATT and CDR2 SNEGSKA (reference sequence). The CDR3, as DNA: TGCAGTGCTATACGTCCCGCCCTTGGGAACTATGGCTACACCTTC. The encoded protein is CSAIRPALGNYGYTF.

This clonotype was seen repeatedly, ten times or more. The J gene is TRBJ2-5, the V gene TRBV3-1, with TRBD1 identical over 9 bases. V lost 5 bases, J lost 5 bases, and 6 bases stayed unmatched. The CDR3 loop spans 14 amino acids. CDR1 is LGHDT and CDR2 is YNNKEL in the germline V gene (reference sequence). The CDR3 is CASSSQGAFETQYF. The CDR3 DNA is TGTGCCAGCAGCTCACAGGGGGCTTTTGAGACCCAGTACTTC.

This clonotype came up many times. This chain links TRBV27 with TRBJ2-1, with TRBD2 identical over 7 bases. CDR1 MNHEY and CDR2 SMNVEV come from the germline V gene (reference sequence). CDR3 length: 15 amino acids. The junction had 11 bases not matched to a gene; V was cut back by 3 bases and J by 9 bases. In DNA, the CDR3 is TGTGCCAGCAGTTTCGGGCGGGAGCTCCAGGGTGAGCAGTTCTTC. Residues: CASSFGRELQGEQFF.

There are a few counts of this clonotype. J is TRBJ1-2 and V is TRBV4-2; D call uncertain. V lost 0 bases, J lost 0 bases, and 11 bases lay in between. From germline, CDR1 is LGHNA and CDR2 YNFKEQ. The CDR3 has 16 amino acids. The CDR3 reads CASSQDPAFSNYGYTF. CDR3 DNA sequence: TGTGCCAGCAGCCAAGATCCGGCATTCTCTAACTATGGCTACACCTTC.

This clonotype was counted ten times or more. The rearrangement joins TRBV11-2 to TRBJ2-7; 8 positions agree with TRBD2. This CDR3 spans 16 amino acids. V trimming: 5 bases; J trimming: 3 bases; junction bases outside the gene matches: 12. The germline V gene encodes CDR1 SGHAT and CDR2 FQNNGV. CDR3 coding DNA: TGTGCCAGCAGCGACGCAGCGGGAGACTTACTCTACGAGCAGTACTTC. This translates into CASSDAAGDLLYEQYF.

This clonotype showed up just a few times. This sequence joins TRBV19 and TRBJ2-7, with 7 bases matching TRBD2. Per the germline V gene, CDR1 is LNHDA and CDR2 is SQIVND (reference sequence). The CDR3 has 14 residues. V trimming: 4 bases; J trimming: 3 bases; junction bases outside the gene matches: 6. CDR3 bases: TGTGCCAGTAGTAGGATTGGGGGGGGCTACGAGCAGTACTTC. Amino acid sequence: CASSRIGGGYEQYF.

Here the CDR3 DNA reads TGCAGTGCTAGCCCGACGAGTTATGGCTACACCTTC. It specifies CSASPTSYGYTF. The chain couples TRBV20-1 to TRBJ1-2; no clear D. This CDR3 contains 12 residues. V was shortened by 3 bases and J by 5 bases, with 10 bases between the two germline ends. CDR1 is DFQATT and CDR2 is SNEGSKA in the germline V gene (reference sequence).

This clonotype was recorded at least ten times. This chain links TRBV6-1 with TRBJ1-1, with D possibly being TRBD1 (6 bases). Looked up from germline, CDR1 is MNHNS and CDR2 is SASEGT. The CDR3 is made up of 17 amino acids. V was pared by 0 bases and J by 5 bases, with 19 bases between. CDR3 region: CASSEAPGAGVGTEAFF. CDR3 in DNA: TGTGCCAGCAGTGAAGCGCCCGGGGCAGGGGTTGGAACTGAAGCTTTCTTT.

Ten or more counts support this clonotype. The chain is built from TRBV30 and TRBJ2-1; TRBD2 matches 11 bases. The germline V gene has CDR1 GTSNPN and CDR2 SVGIG (reference sequence). The CDR3 loop spans 15 amino acids. The junction had 10 bases not matched to a gene; V was cut back by 4 bases and J by 8 bases. The CDR3, as DNA: TGTGCCTGGAATCCCGGACTAGCGGGCTTGTATGAGCAGTTCTTC. This gives the protein CAWNPGLAGLYEQFF.

This clonotype showed up just a few times. The chain recombines TRBV24-1 with TRBJ2-1, with D maybe TRBD1 (5 bases). Trimming removed 10 bases at V and 7 bases at J, with 10 bases between. This CDR3 spans 11 amino acids. Germline CDR1 KGHDR, CDR2 SFDVKD. The CDR3 DNA follows: TGTGCCACGGCAGGGATAAATGAGCAGTTCTTC. It codes for CATAGINEQFF.

V is TRBV6-5 and J is TRBJ1-4; unclear D gene. Between the trimmed V and J ends, which lost 4 bases and 4 bases, there was a span of 10 bases. The germline V gene encodes CDR1 MNHEY and CDR2 SVGAGI. The CDR3 has 14 residues. The CDR3 nucleotides read TGTGCCAGCAGTTCTCCCGGGAGTAATGAAAAACTGTTTTTT. This codes for CASSSPGSNEKLFF.

V and J are TRBV7-9 and TRBJ2-7; D unresolved. V was shortened by 7 bases and J by 4 bases, with 17 bases between the two germline ends. Germline CDR1 and CDR2: SEHNR and FQNEAQ (reference sequence). The CDR3 has 14 residues. CDR3 sequence: CASIPPTGPYEQYF. The CDR3 DNA sequence: TGTGCCAGCATCCCCCCTACCGGTCCATACGAGCAGTACTTC.

This clonotype was observed at least ten times. This rearrangement joins TRBV5-1 to TRBJ2-7; 10 bases line up with TRBD2. The V and J ends lost 0 bases and 5 bases, in that order; junction bases with no gene match: 5. The CDR3 spans 15 residues. In germline, CDR1 is SGHRS, CDR2 YFSETQ. CDR3 sequence (DNA): TGCGCCAGCAGCTTGGTTCAAGCGGGAGGGAACGAGCAGTACTTC. Translated: CASSLVQAGGNEQYF.

This clonotype was counted ten times or more. This chain links TRBV11-2 with TRBJ2-7; no clear D gene. The CDR3 spans 15 residues. The V and J ends lost 2 bases and 3 bases respectively, with 14 bases between them. Per the germline V gene, CDR1 is SGHAT and CDR2 is FQNNGV. The CDR3 spells CASSLLATKLYEQYF. The CDR3 DNA reads TGTGCCAGCAGCTTATTGGCCACTAAGCTCTACGAGCAGTACTTC.

The chain joins TRBV6-1 to TRBJ1-2; D is unresolved. This CDR3 is built from 12 residues. V shed 6 bases and J shed 8 bases, with 13 bases lying between them. Germline-derived CDR1 and CDR2 are MNHNS and SASEGT. The CDR3 protein is CASSPLNSGYTF. The CDR3 region has the DNA TGTGCCAGCAGCCCGCTAAATAGCGGCTACACCTTC.

This clonotype was counted many times. The rearrangement links TRBV6-1 to TRBJ1-5; D gene unclear. The CDR3 is made up of 15 amino acids. Germline CDR1 MNHNS, CDR2 SASEGT. With 1 base removed from V and 0 bases from J, the gap between germline ends came to 7 bases. The CDR3 sequence: CASSEVAGSNQPQHF. The CDR3, as DNA: TGTGCCAGCAGTGAAGTTGCAGGTAGCAATCAGCCCCAGCATTTT.

This chain joins TRBV7-8 and TRBJ2-5, with D perhaps TRBD2 (6 bases). Germline CDR1 and CDR2: SGHVS and FQNEAQ. The CDR3 has 13 residues. V was clipped by 1 base and J by 7 bases, with 10 bases between them. The CDR3 bases are TGTGCCAGCAGCTTAGGACTAGACGGGACCCAGTACTTC. This codes for CASSLGLDGTQYF.